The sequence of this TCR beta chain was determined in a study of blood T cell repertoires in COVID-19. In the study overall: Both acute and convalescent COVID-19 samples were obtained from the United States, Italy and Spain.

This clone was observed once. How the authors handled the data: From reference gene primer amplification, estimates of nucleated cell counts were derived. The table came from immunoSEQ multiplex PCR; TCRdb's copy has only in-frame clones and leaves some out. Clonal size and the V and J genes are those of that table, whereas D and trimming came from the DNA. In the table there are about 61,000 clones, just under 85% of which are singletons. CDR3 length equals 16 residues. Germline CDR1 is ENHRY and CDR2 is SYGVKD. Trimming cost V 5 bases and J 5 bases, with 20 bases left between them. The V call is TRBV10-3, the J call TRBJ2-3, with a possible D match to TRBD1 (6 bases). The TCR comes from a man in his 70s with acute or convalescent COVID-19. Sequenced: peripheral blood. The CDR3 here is CAISKKQGPGEDTQYF. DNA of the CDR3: TGTGCCATCAGTAAAAAACAGGGTCCTGGCGAAGATACGCAGTATTTT.